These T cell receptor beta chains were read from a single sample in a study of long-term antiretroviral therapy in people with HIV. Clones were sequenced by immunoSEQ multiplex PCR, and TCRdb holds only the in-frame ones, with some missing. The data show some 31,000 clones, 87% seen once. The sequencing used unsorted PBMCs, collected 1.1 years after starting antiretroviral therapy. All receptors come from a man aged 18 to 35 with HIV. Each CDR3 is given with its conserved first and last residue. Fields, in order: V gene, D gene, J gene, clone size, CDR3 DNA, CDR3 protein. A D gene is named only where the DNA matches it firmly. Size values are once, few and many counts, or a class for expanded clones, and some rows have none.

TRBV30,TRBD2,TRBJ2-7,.,TGTGCCTGGAGACTAGCGGGCTACGAGCAGTACTTC,CAWRLAGYEQYF
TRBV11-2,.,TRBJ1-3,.,TGTGCCAGTGGAGGAAACACCATATATTTT,CASGGNTIYF
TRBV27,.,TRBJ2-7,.,TGTGCCAGCAGTTTATCCTGGCGGGTGGCCTACGAGCAGTACTTC,CASSLSWRVAYEQYF
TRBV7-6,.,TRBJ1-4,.,TGTGCCAGCAGCCCAACAGGATCAACTAATGAAAAACTGTTTTTT,CASSPTGSTNEKLFF
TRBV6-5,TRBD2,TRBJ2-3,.,TGTGCCAGCAGTTACCCGGGGGAGGGAGGCACAGATACGCAGTATTTT,CASSYPGEGGTDTQYF
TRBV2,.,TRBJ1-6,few,TGTGCCAGCTTGAAGACTCTCTCATTTAATTCACCCCTCCACTTT,CASLKTLSFNSPLHF
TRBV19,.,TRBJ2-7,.,TGTGCCAGTAGTTTAGGCTCAGGGGAATTAGGGTACGAGCAGTACTTC,CASSLGSGELGYEQYF
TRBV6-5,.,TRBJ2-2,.,TGTGCCAGCAGTTTCCTTGGCGTTACCGGGGAGCTGTTTTTT,CASSFLGVTGELFF
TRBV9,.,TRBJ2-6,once,TGTGCCAGCAGCGACAGGCAGGGGAGTTCTGGGGCCAACGTCCTGACTTTC,CASSDRQGSSGANVLTF
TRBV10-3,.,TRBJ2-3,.,TGTGCCATCAGCCTAGGTGATACGCAGTATTTT,CAISLGDTQYF
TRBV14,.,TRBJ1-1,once,TGTGCCAGCAGCCAAGTGATTAATATCAGGGACACTGAAGCTTTCTTT,CASSQVINIRDTEAFF